What follows is one T cell receptor beta chain and its context. Its specificity is not known. The sample belongs to a study of blood T cells in healthy people across ages. Turning to the study itself: Capture by template switching was about one barcoded beta molecule per two T cells. Broader study findings: Bulk PBMC profiling left naive and antigen-experienced comparisons inconclusive. Unknown donor CMV status possibly confounded expanded clonotype changes.

A second roughly 6 to 11 cycle PCR used barcoded and J-beta primers. TCRdb re-called the 5' RACE reads with MiXCR, one entry per CDR3 protein. The sample has some 1.4 million distinct CDR3 sequences, about 40% seen once. The V gene lost 7 bases and the J gene lost 0 bases, with 3 bases spanning the gap. CDR1 and CDR2 (germline): ENHRY, SYGVKD. This CDR3 region has 11 residues. This TCR was sampled from a woman between 18 and 29 years old in good health. Material: blood. The chain is built from TRBV10-3 and TRBJ1-2, with D unclear. The CDR3 sequence: CAINANYGYTF. DNA for the CDR3: TGTGCCATCAATGCTAACTATGGCTACACCTTC.